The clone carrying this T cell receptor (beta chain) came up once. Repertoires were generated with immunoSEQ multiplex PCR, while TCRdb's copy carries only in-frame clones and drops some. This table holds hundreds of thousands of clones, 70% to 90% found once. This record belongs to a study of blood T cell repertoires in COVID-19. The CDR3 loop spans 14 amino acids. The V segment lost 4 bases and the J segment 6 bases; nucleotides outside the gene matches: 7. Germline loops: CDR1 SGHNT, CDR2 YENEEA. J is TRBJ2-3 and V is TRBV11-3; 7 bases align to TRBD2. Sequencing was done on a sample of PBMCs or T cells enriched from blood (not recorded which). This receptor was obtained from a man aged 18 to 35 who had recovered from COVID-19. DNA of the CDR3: TGTGCCAGCAGCTCCCGGGACTACCGCGATACGCAGTATTTT. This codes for CASSSRDYRDTQYF.